These T cell receptor beta chains were read from a single sample in a study of T cell changes during pregnancy in multiple sclerosis. Repertoires were generated with immunoSEQ multiplex PCR, while TCRdb's copy carries only in-frame clones and drops some. In the table there are 65,000 to 95,000 clones, 90% to 95% of which are singletons. The source was peripheral blood, collected after pregnancy. These receptors were taken from a female donor in good health, enrolled as a control in a pregnancy study. Both conserved end residues are part of each CDR3. A D gene is named only where the DNA matches it firmly. A row's size may be missing; if present it is once, few, many or a size class.

V gene	clone size	D gene	J gene	CDR3 DNA	CDR3 protein
TRBV11-2	-	TRBD1	TRBJ1-5	TGTGCCAGCAGCTCCTTCAGGGGGCGGCCCCAGCATTTT	CASSSFRGRPQHF
TRBV16	-	-	TRBJ1-5	TGTGCCAGCAGCCAATGGCTCGGGAATAGCAATCAGCCCCAGCATTTT	CASSQWLGNSNQPQHF
TRBV6-5	-	-	TRBJ2-3	TGTGCCAGCAGTTTCGGCAGAGTGGGAGCAGATACGCAGTATTTT	CASSFGRVGADTQYF
TRBV19	-	-	TRBJ2-7	TGTGCCAGTACCTACAGGGGGCTCTACGAGCGGGAGTGTTTTTACGAGCAGTACTTC	CASTYRGLYERECFYEQYF
TRBV5-1	-	TRBD2	TRBJ2-7	TGCGCCAGCAGCTCGGGACTAGCGGGGTACGAGCAGTACTTC	CASSSGLAGYEQYF
TRBV6-1	few	-	TRBJ1-1	TGTGCCATCCTCCGGTCGGGGGGAGTAACTGAAGCTTTCTTT	CAILRSGGVTEAFF
TRBV6-4	-	TRBD2	TRBJ2-1	TGTGCCAGCAGTGTTGAAGCGGGAGGGCCTAATGAGCAGTTCTTC	CASSVEAGGPNEQFF
TRBV7-2	-	TRBD2	TRBJ2-7	TGTGCCAGCAGCTTGGCGGGACTAGCGGGGGATCCCTACGAGCAGTACTTC	CASSLAGLAGDPYEQYF
TRBV5-4	-	-	TRBJ1-1	TGTGCCAGCAGCTTGGGGCGGGAGGCTGAAGCTTTCTTT	CASSLGREAEAFF
TRBV15	once	-	TRBJ1-5	TGTGCCACCAGCAGAGCAGGGTGGGAACAGCCCCAGCATTTT	CATSRAGWEQPQHF
TRBV19	-	TRBD1	TRBJ1-2	TGTGCCAGTAGTATACCGGGACAGAACTATGGCTACACCTTC	CASSIPGQNYGYTF
TRBV9	-	TRBD2	TRBJ2-3	TGTGCCAGCAGCGTAGGACGACTAGCGGCCCGAGATACGCAGTATTTT	CASSVGRLAARDTQYF
TRBV9	-	TRBD2	TRBJ2-2	TGTGCCAGCAGCGCGACGGGGACTACGAACACCGGGGAGCTGTTTTTT	CASSATGTTNTGELFF
TRBV7-6	once	TRBD2	TRBJ2-2	TGTGCCAGCAGCTCCGTGGCGGGAGTAGCCACCGGGGAGCTGTTTTTT	CASSSVAGVATGELFF
TRBV9	-	TRBD1	TRBJ2-1	TGTGCCAGCAGCCCCGGGACAGGGGGTCCCTACAATGAGCAGTTCTTC	CASSPGTGGPYNEQFF
TRBV4-1	-	-	TRBJ1-6	TGCGCCAGCAGCCCAGGAGCAGGGGCCGGTTCACCCCTCCACTTT	CASSPGAGAGSPLHF
TRBV19	-	-	TRBJ2-3	TGTGCCAGTAGGGCGGGCAGTACTATTTTCACAGATACGCAGTATTTT	CASRAGSTIFTDTQYF
TRBV4-1	-	-	TRBJ1-6	TGCGCCAGCAGCCAAGAACCCCGGGGGACACCCCTCCACTTT	CASSQEPRGTPLHF
TRBV7-9	once	TRBD2	TRBJ2-1	TGTGCCAGCAGCTCCGGGGGGAGGGAGGAGCAGTTCTTC	CASSSGGREEQFF
TRBV28	-	-	TRBJ2-5	TGTGCCAGCAGTTCCCCCGCCACAGGGCGAGAGACCCAGTACTTC	CASSSPATGRETQYF
TRBV23-1	-	-	TRBJ1-5	TGCGCCAGCAGTCAATCGATCAGGGAGGGTTATAGCAATCAGCCCCAGCATTTT	CASSQSIREGYSNQPQHF
TRBV10-3	-	TRBD1	TRBJ1-2	TGTGCCATCAGTGGGCTTAACAGGGGGCTTGGCGGCTACACCTTC	CAISGLNRGLGGYTF
TRBV6-5	-	-	TRBJ2-1	TGTGCCAGCAGTTACTCGCTAGCGAGAAATGAGCAGTTCTTC	CASSYSLARNEQFF
TRBV5-4	-	-	TRBJ1-6	TGTGCCAGCAGCTTGGAATTCGAGTCACCCCTCCACTTT	CASSLEFESPLHF
TRBV7-3	-	TRBD2	TRBJ2-3	TGTGCCAGCAGTCTAGCGGGAGAACGTGCAGATACGCAGTATTTT	CASSLAGERADTQYF
TRBV5-1	-	-	TRBJ2-3	TGCGCCAGCAGCGTCACCGGGTTCAAGACAGATACGCAGTATTTT	CASSVTGFKTDTQYF
TRBV18	-	-	TRBJ2-7	TGTGCCAGCTTAGGACTACAAGGGAACGAGCAGTACTTC	CASLGLQGNEQYF
TRBV7-8	-	TRBD1	TRBJ1-4	TGTGCCAGCAGCGCCCCAGGGGGAACTAATGAAAAACTGTTTTTT	CASSAPGGTNEKLFF
TRBV7-2	-	TRBD1	TRBJ2-7	TGTGCCAGCAGCCCTAAGGGGGCTCGCGAGCAGTACTTC	CASSPKGAREQYF
TRBV7-2	-	-	TRBJ2-1	TGTGCCAGCAGCCGACGGGACTATGAGCAGTTCTTC	CASSRRDYEQFF
TRBV5-1	-	-	TRBJ2-3	TGCGCCAGCAGCCCCCGAGCGGTCAACACAGATACGCAGTATTTT	CASSPRAVNTDTQYF
TRBV4-2	-	TRBD1	TRBJ1-6	TGTGCCAGCAGCCAAGATCTGGGACAGAGTAATTCACCCCTCCACTTT	CASSQDLGQSNSPLHF
TRBV6-5	-	-	TRBJ1-3	TGTGCCAGCAGTCGGGACTCTGGAAACACCATATATTTT	CASSRDSGNTIYF
TRBV28	-	TRBD1	TRBJ1-2	TGTGCCAGCCAGACAGGGGGCGCGTTCGATGGCTACACCTTC	CASQTGGAFDGYTF
TRBV27	once	-	TRBJ2-4	TGTGCCAGCAGCCAAGGGGGATCTCTCCGGGCCAAAAACATTCAGTACTTC	CASSQGGSLRAKNIQYF
TRBV10-3	-	-	TRBJ1-5	TGTGCCATCAGTGTAGCGGAGGATCAGCCCCAGCATTTT	CAISVAEDQPQHF
TRBV25-1	-	-	TRBJ1-1	TGTGCCAGCAGTGAATTAAGTGTGAGGTACGCTTTCTTT	CASSELSVRYAFF
TRBV11-3	once	TRBD1	TRBJ2-7	TGTGCCAGCAGCTCCCGCCGGGACAGTTCCGAGCAGTACTTC	CASSSRRDSSEQYF
TRBV7-9	-	-	TRBJ1-2	TGTGCCAGCAGCCTACACAGGGAAGTAAATGGCTACACCTTC	CASSLHREVNGYTF
TRBV11-2	-	-	TRBJ2-2	TGTGCCAGCAGCCCCCGGACTGCGTTCGGGGAGCTGTTTTTT	CASSPRTAFGELFF
TRBV4-2	-	TRBD2	TRBJ2-1	TGTGCCAGCAGCCTGACTAGCGGAGGCGCGGGGGGAGACAATGAGCAGTTCTTC	CASSLTSGGAGGDNEQFF
TRBV2	-	-	TRBJ1-1	TGTGCCAGCGCCTTCTTGGGGGGGACCGGTGATTTCTTT	CASAFLGGTGDFF
TRBV25-1	-	-	TRBJ2-3	TGTGCCAGCAGTATGGCGGGGAGAGATACGCAGTATTTT	CASSMAGRDTQYF
TRBV30	-	-	TRBJ1-5	TGTGCCTGGAGTATGACAGACAATCAGCCCCAGCATTTT	CAWSMTDNQPQHF
TRBV2	-	TRBD2	TRBJ2-7	TGTGCCAGCTTCGGGGAGCGGGGTGGGAACGAGCAGTACTTC	CASFGERGGNEQYF
TRBV7-3	-	TRBD1	TRBJ1-2	TGTGCCAGCAGCCCCGGGACAGGGGGAAAGGATGGCTACACCTTC	CASSPGTGGKDGYTF
TRBV11-1	-	-	TRBJ2-3	TGTGCCAGCAGCTTAGGCCTAGGTAACACAGATACGCAGTATTTT	CASSLGLGNTDTQYF
TRBV2	-	TRBD1	TRBJ2-2	TGTGCCAGCAGCGGCAGGGGGCGGAACACCGGGGAGCTGTTTTTT	CASSGRGRNTGELFF
TRBV10-3	-	-	TRBJ1-6	TGTGCCATCAGCCCGACAGACGGGGGTTCACCCCTCCACTTT	CAISPTDGGSPLHF
TRBV23-1	-	TRBD1	TRBJ2-1	TGCGCCAGCAGTCAACCTGGACAGGGCGACAATGAGCAGTTCTTC	CASSQPGQGDNEQFF
TRBV2	-	TRBD2	TRBJ2-1	TGTGCCAGCAAGCGGGGGGCCAACAATGAGCAGTTCTTC	CASKRGANNEQFF
TRBV28	-	-	TRBJ2-7	TGTGCCAGCAGTCCACCTCCATGGAGGGATCGAACTCAAGACTACGAGCAGTACTTC	CASSPPPWRDRTQDYEQYF
TRBV5-1	-	TRBD2	TRBJ2-7	TGCGCCAGCAGCTTGGGGGGACTAGCGGGGGGGCGTGAGCAGTACTTC	CASSLGGLAGGREQYF
TRBV28	-	-	TRBJ2-4	TGTGCCAGCCACGAGGGTGACAAAAACATTCAGTACTTC	CASHEGDKNIQYF
TRBV9	-	-	TRBJ2-3	TGTGCCAGCAGCTCAGAATCCATCGGCACAGATACGCAGTATTTT	CASSSESIGTDTQYF
TRBV30	-	-	TRBJ1-6	TGTGCCTGGAGGACAGCCTATAATTCACCCCTCCACTTT	CAWRTAYNSPLHF
TRBV6-5	-	-	TRBJ1-4	TGTGCCAGCAGTTATCGGCAGGGTGATAATGAAAAACTGTTTTTT	CASSYRQGDNEKLFF